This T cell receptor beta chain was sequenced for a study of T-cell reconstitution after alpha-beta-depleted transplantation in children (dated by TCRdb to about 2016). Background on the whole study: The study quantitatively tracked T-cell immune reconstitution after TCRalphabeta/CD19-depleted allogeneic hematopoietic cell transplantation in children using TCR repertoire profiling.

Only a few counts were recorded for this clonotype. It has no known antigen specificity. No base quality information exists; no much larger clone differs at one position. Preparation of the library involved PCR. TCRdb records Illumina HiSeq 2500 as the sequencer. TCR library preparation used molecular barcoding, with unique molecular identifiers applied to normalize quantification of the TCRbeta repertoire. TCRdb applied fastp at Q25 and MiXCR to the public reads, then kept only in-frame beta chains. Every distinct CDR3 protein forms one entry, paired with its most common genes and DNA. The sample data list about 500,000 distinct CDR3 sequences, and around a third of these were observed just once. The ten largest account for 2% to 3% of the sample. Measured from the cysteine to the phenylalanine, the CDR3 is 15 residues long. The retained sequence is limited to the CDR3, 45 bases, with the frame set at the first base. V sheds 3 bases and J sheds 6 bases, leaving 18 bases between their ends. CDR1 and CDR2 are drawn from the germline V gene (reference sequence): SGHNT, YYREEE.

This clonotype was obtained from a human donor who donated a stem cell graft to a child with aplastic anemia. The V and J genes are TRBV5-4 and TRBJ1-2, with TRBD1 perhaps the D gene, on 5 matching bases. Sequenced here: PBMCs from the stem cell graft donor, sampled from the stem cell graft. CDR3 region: CASSSSGGGMNGYTF. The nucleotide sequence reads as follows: TGTGCCAGCAGCTCCTCGGGGGGGGGTATGAATGGCTACACCTTC.